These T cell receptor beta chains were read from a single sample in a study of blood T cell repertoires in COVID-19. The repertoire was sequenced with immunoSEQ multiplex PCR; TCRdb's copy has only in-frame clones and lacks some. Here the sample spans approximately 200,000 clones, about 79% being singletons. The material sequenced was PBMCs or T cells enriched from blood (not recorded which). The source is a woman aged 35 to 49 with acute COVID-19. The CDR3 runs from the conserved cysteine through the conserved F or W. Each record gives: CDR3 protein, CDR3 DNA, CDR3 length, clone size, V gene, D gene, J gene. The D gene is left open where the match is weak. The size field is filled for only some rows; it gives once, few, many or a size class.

cdr3_aa: CASSEGETGELFF; cdr3_nt: TGCGCCAGCTCTGAGGGAGAAACCGGGGAGCTGTTTTTT; cdr3_length: 13; clone_size: NA; v_call: TRBV10-1; d_call: NA; j_call: TRBJ2-2
cdr3_aa: CASSLAGIAGNTIYF; cdr3_nt: TGCGCCAGCAGCTTGGCAGGCATTGCGGGAAACACCATATATTTT; cdr3_length: 15; clone_size: NA; v_call: TRBV5-1; d_call: NA; j_call: TRBJ1-3
cdr3_aa: CASSQDPLGGPEAFF; cdr3_nt: TGCGCCAGCAGCCAAGATCCTTTAGGGGGACCTGAAGCTTTCTTT; cdr3_length: 15; clone_size: few; v_call: TRBV4-1; d_call: NA; j_call: TRBJ1-1
cdr3_aa: CASCPRWGTWNSPLHF; cdr3_nt: TGTGCCAGCTGTCCGAGGTGGGGGACATGGAATTCACCCCTCCACTTT; cdr3_length: 16; clone_size: NA; v_call: TRBV27; d_call: NA; j_call: TRBJ1-6
cdr3_aa: CASSPNRGLVHEQYF; cdr3_nt: TGTGCCAGCAGCCCAAACAGGGGATTAGTCCACGAGCAGTACTTC; cdr3_length: 15; clone_size: NA; v_call: TRBV7-3; d_call: TRBD1; j_call: TRBJ2-7
cdr3_aa: CASSPRQDGNTIYF; cdr3_nt: TGTGCCAGCTCACCACGACAGGACGGAAACACCATATATTTT; cdr3_length: 14; clone_size: NA; v_call: TRBV18; d_call: NA; j_call: TRBJ1-3
cdr3_aa: CASSPQGAQRLGEQYF; cdr3_nt: TGTGCCAGCAGTCCCCAGGGGGCGCAACGTCTCGGCGAGCAGTACTTC; cdr3_length: 16; clone_size: NA; v_call: TRBV27; d_call: TRBD1; j_call: TRBJ2-7
cdr3_aa: CASSPPGLVPDTQYF; cdr3_nt: TGTGCCAGCTCACCACCGGGACTAGTCCCAGATACGCAGTATTTT; cdr3_length: 15; clone_size: NA; v_call: TRBV18; d_call: TRBD2; j_call: TRBJ2-3
cdr3_aa: CASSPVSGLQETQYF; cdr3_nt: TGTGCCAGCAGCCCCGTCAGTGGCCTCCAAGAGACCCAGTACTTC; cdr3_length: 15; clone_size: NA; v_call: TRBV5-6; d_call: NA; j_call: TRBJ2-5
cdr3_aa: CASSPRRKNEQFF; cdr3_nt: TGTGCCAGCAGCCCCAGGAGGAAGAATGAGCAGTTCTTC; cdr3_length: 13; clone_size: NA; v_call: TRBV5-8; d_call: NA; j_call: TRBJ2-1
cdr3_aa: CASSFNRGMGYGNQPQHF; cdr3_nt: TGCGCCAGCAGCTTTAACAGGGGAATGGGGTATGGCAATCAGCCCCAGCATTTT; cdr3_length: 18; clone_size: NA; v_call: TRBV5-1; d_call: TRBD1; j_call: TRBJ1-5
cdr3_aa: CASSSTGGFYEQYF; cdr3_nt: TGTGCCAGCAGCTCAACAGGGGGGTTCTACGAGCAGTACTTC; cdr3_length: 14; clone_size: few; v_call: TRBV11-1; d_call: TRBD1; j_call: TRBJ2-7
cdr3_aa: CASSTDRSNEQFF; cdr3_nt: TGTGCCAGTAGTACGGACAGGAGCAATGAGCAGTTCTTC; cdr3_length: 13; clone_size: NA; v_call: TRBV19; d_call: TRBD1; j_call: TRBJ2-1
cdr3_aa: CASSVGRAWAGELFF; cdr3_nt: TGTGCCAGCAGCGTAGGGAGGGCCTGGGCCGGGGAGCTGTTTTTT; cdr3_length: 15; clone_size: few; v_call: TRBV5-4; d_call: TRBD2; j_call: TRBJ2-2
cdr3_aa: CASSPQRGYTIYF; cdr3_nt: TGTGCCAGCAGTCCCCAGAGGGGGTACACCATATATTTT; cdr3_length: 13; clone_size: NA; v_call: TRBV6-5; d_call: NA; j_call: TRBJ1-3
cdr3_aa: CATSSESRTPFSWGPNQPQHF; cdr3_nt: TGTGCCACCAGCAGCGAATCCCGGACACCCTTCTCGTGGGGTCCAAATCAGCCCCAGCATTTT; cdr3_length: 21; clone_size: NA; v_call: TRBV15; d_call: NA; j_call: TRBJ1-5
cdr3_aa: CASSRTGATQPQHF; cdr3_nt: TGTGCCAGCAGTCGGACAGGGGCAACTCAGCCCCAGCATTTT; cdr3_length: 14; clone_size: NA; v_call: TRBV6-2/TRBV6-3; d_call: TRBD1; j_call: TRBJ1-5
cdr3_aa: CASSLAGGNSNQPQHF; cdr3_nt: TGTGCCAGCAGTCTTGCAGGGGGAAATAGCAATCAGCCCCAGCATTTT; cdr3_length: 16; clone_size: NA; v_call: TRBV6-2/TRBV6-3; d_call: TRBD1; j_call: TRBJ1-5
cdr3_aa: CASSQAPELAGYEQYF; cdr3_nt: TGCGCCAGCAGCCAAGCCCCAGAGCTAGCTGGCTACGAGCAGTACTTC; cdr3_length: 16; clone_size: NA; v_call: TRBV4-1; d_call: NA; j_call: TRBJ2-7
cdr3_aa: CATSRGGQGRNSNQPQHF; cdr3_nt: TGTGCCACCAGCAGAGGTGGACAGGGTCGGAATAGCAATCAGCCCCAGCATTTT; cdr3_length: 18; clone_size: once; v_call: TRBV15; d_call: TRBD1; j_call: TRBJ1-5
cdr3_aa: CASSLAGNTEAFF; cdr3_nt: TGCGCCAGCAGTCTGGCGGGGAACACTGAAGCTTTCTTT; cdr3_length: 13; clone_size: NA; v_call: TRBV4-1; d_call: NA; j_call: TRBJ1-1
cdr3_aa: CAWKEKGAPNYGYTF; cdr3_nt: TGTGCCTGGAAGGAAAAGGGGGCACCTAACTATGGCTACACCTTC; cdr3_length: 15; clone_size: NA; v_call: TRBV30; d_call: TRBD1; j_call: TRBJ1-2